This T cell receptor (beta chain) originates from a study of CDR3 diversity in severe acne. A single record per CDR3 protein comes from TCRdb applying MiXCR to the PCR reads. This sample yields 89,000 or so distinct CDR3 sequences, of which 45% to 50% are seen a single time; about a tenth belongs to the top ten. V was clipped by 4 bases and J by 0 bases, with 12 bases between them. Germline V gene data show CDR1 as MNHEY and CDR2 as SMNVEV (reference sequence). The CDR3 consists of 15 residues. The TCR was taken from a male donor in good health, serving as a control. V is TRBV27 and J is TRBJ2-5, with a tentative D call TRBD2 (5 bases). What was sequenced was blood. The CDR3 DNA is TGTGCCAGCAGTTACAGTCCCGGGAACCAAGAGACCCAGTACTTC. It translates to CASSYSPGNQETQYF.